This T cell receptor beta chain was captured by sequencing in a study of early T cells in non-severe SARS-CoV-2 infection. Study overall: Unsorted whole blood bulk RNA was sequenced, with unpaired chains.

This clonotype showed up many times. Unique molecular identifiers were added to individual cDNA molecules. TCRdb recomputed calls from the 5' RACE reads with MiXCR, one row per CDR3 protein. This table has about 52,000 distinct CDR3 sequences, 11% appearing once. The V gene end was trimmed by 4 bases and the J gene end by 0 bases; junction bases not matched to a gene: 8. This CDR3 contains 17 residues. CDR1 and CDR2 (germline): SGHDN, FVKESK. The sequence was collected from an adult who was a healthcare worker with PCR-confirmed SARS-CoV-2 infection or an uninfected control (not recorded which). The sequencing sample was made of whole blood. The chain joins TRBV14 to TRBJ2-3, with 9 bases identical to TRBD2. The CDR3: CASSLLAGASSTDTQYF. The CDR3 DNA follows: TGTGCCAGCAGCCTCTTAGCGGGGGCCTCTAGCACAGATACGCAGTATTTT.